One sample yielded the 15 T cell receptor beta chains listed below, sequenced in a study of shared clonotypes between healthy human individuals. The repertoire was sequenced with immunoSEQ multiplex PCR; TCRdb's copy has only in-frame clones and lacks some. The sample lists about a million clones, 60% to 80% occurring once. Sequencing input: memory CD4+ T cells from PBMCs. Documented subset: CD45RA-negative fraction. These receptors were obtained from a man between 18 and 29 years old in good health. Some clones in this sample may be carry-over from other donors' samples.

The chain combines TRBV29-1 with TRBJ2-5; 8 bases match TRBD2. From germline, CDR1 is SQVTM and CDR2 ANQGSEA. There are 14 residues in the CDR3. The V and J ends lost 0 bases and 7 bases, in that order; junction bases with no gene match: 7. The CDR3 loop is CSVEDGRATGTQYF. The CDR3 DNA reads TGCAGCGTTGAAGACGGGAGGGCCACGGGGACCCAGTACTTC.

Comment on this clone: The junction shows a germline mismatch at one end, possibly a read error. The chain is built from TRBV7-2 and TRBJ2-7; unclear D gene. The germline gives CDR1 SGHTA, CDR2 FQGNSA. The CDR3 totals 11 residues. CDR3 bases: TGTGCCAGCAGCTTGCACTACGAACAGTACTTC. Amino acid sequence: CASSLHYEQYF.

At least ten counts were recorded for this clone. This rearrangement joins TRBV7-9 to TRBJ1-2; weak D call: TRBD1 (5 bases). Germline assignment: CDR1 SEHNR and CDR2 FQNEAQ (reference sequence). There are 11 residues in the CDR3. V was trimmed by 2 bases and J by 7 bases, leaving 5 bases between them. CDR3 in DNA: TGTGCCAGCAGCTTACAGGGTGGCTACACCTTC. Protein sequence: CASSLQGGYTF.

The chain is built from TRBV4-1 and TRBJ2-7; D is perhaps TRBD2 (5 bases). Germline V gene lookup returns CDR1 MGHRA and CDR2 YSYEKL. This CDR3 region has 16 residues. Trimming took off 0 bases at V and 4 bases at J, with 16 bases between the two ends. The CDR3 protein is CASSQDVAGVGYEQYF. The CDR3 region has the DNA TGCGCCAGCAGCCAAGATGTCGCCGGGGTAGGATACGAGCAGTACTTC.

The CDR3 protein is CAWSSPGNYGYTF. DNA for the CDR3: TGTGCCTGGAGTAGTCCAGGGAACTATGGCTACACCTTC. The chain uses TRBV7-3 and TRBJ1-2, with D tentatively TRBD1 (5 bases). V lost 11 bases to trimming and J lost 2 bases, with 15 bases between them. Germline V gene sequence: CDR1 SGHTA, CDR2 FQGTGA. The CDR3 is made up of 13 amino acids.

V gene TRBV7-2 combines with J gene TRBJ2-7; D is possibly TRBD1 (5 bases). The length of the CDR3 is 13 residues. CDR1 is SGHTA and CDR2 is FQGNSA in the germline V gene. Between the trimmed V and J ends, which lost 5 bases and 3 bases, there was a span of 11 bases. The CDR3 DNA follows: TGTGCCAGCAGCCACAGGTCGGACTACGAGCAGTACTTC. It translates to CASSHRSDYEQYF.

This clone has a single count. The chain is built from TRBV4-1 and TRBJ2-1, with a tentative D call TRBD1 (5 bases). This CDR3 region has 20 residues. The V gene's germline CDR1 is MGHRA and CDR2 YSYEKL. The V end lost 4 bases, the J end lost 0 bases, and 25 bases lay between the germline ends. CDR3 amino acids: CASSRIRTTISVLSYNEQFF. The DNA of the CDR3 is TGCGCCAGCAGCCGGATCCGGACAACCATTTCCGTCCTCTCCTACAATGAGCAGTTCTTC.

The J gene is TRBJ2-7, the V gene TRBV9; 9 nucleotides line up with TRBD1. Germline V gene lookup returns CDR1 SGDLS and CDR2 YYNGEE. V was pared by 2 bases and J by 4 bases, with 10 bases of the junction left unmatched. This CDR3 contains 16 residues. The CDR3 region has the DNA TGTGCCAGCAGCGTCTGGACAGGGGCGAAACGGTACGAGCAGTACTTC. This gives the protein CASSVWTGAKRYEQYF.

V and J are TRBV7-9 and TRBJ2-7; D gene unclear. Germline CDR1 is SEHNR and CDR2 is FQNEAQ (reference sequence). The germline V and J ends were trimmed by 5 bases and 5 bases, with 22 bases remaining between them. The CDR3 totals 16 residues. CDR3 nucleotides: TGTGCCAGCAGCCTCACCTTTGGCAGCCCGACGGACGAGCAGTACTTC. The encoded protein is CASSLTFGSPTDEQYF. The full variable domain, its missing parts supplied by reference TRBV7-9 and TRBJ2-7, is DTGVSQNPRHKITKRGQNVTFRCDPISEHNRLYWYRQTLGQGPEFLTYFQNEAQLEKSRLLSDRFSAERPKGSFSTLEIQRTEQGDSAMYLCASSLTFGSPTDEQYFGPGTRLTVT.

The V gene is TRBV6-5, the J gene TRBJ2-7; a possible D gene is TRBD2 (5 bases). The germline CDR1 and CDR2 sequences are MNHEY and SVGAGI. The V end lost 0 bases, the J end lost 2 bases, and 8 bases lay between the germline ends. This CDR3 has 14 amino acids. This chain's CDR3 is CASSYSEGAYEQYF. CDR3 nucleotides: TGTGCCAGCAGTTACTCCGAGGGCGCCTACGAGCAGTACTTC.

This clone was counted only a few times. J is TRBJ1-2 and V is TRBV6-1; 7 positions agree with TRBD1. Germline trimming cut 6 bases from V and 5 bases from J; bases unmatched to any gene: 12. This CDR3 has 15 amino acids. The germline CDR1 and CDR2 sequences are MNHNS and SASEGT. CDR3 region: CASSTTDRDPYGYTF. As DNA, the CDR3 is TGTGCCAGCAGCACGACAGACAGGGACCCATATGGCTACACCTTC.

V and J are TRBV28 and TRBJ2-1; unclear D gene. The CDR3 runs 12 residues. V lost 7 bases and J 8 bases, leaving 12 bases between the germline ends. Germline loops: CDR1 MDHEN, CDR2 SYDVKM. CDR3 region: CASKITHDEQFF. For the CDR3, the DNA is TGTGCCAGCAAGATCACTCACGATGAGCAGTTCTTC. The whole variable domain, filled in from reference TRBV28 and TRBJ2-1, reads DVKVTQSSRYLVKRTGEKVFLECVQDMDHENMFWYRQDPGLGLRLIYFSYDVKMKEKGDIPEGYSVSREKKERFSLILESASTNQTSMYLCASKITHDEQFFGPGTRLTVL.

This clone has only a few counts. The chain employs TRBV12-5 and TRBJ2-1; 10 positions agree with TRBD1. This CDR3 spans 12 amino acids. V lost 3 bases, J lost 14 bases, and 4 bases stayed unmatched. CDR1 and CDR2 from the germline V gene are LGHNT and FRNRAP. CDR3 amino acids: CASGFPGTGEFF. CDR3 nucleotides: TGTGCTAGTGGTTTTCCCGGGACAGGGGAGTTCTTC.

This chain links TRBV18 with TRBJ1-5, with TRBD1 as a possible D gene (5 bases). The ends were cut back, 5 bases at V and 6 bases at J, with 14 bases in the middle. CDR1 is KGHSH, CDR2 LQKENI, per germline. The CDR3 consists of 14 residues. This CDR3 reads CASSESQTAQPQHF. CDR3 DNA sequence: TGTGCCAGCTCAGAGTCACAGACAGCTCAGCCCCAGCATTTT.

This rearrangement joins TRBV18 to TRBJ2-5, with TRBD2 as a possible D gene (5 bases). CDR1 and CDR2 (germline): KGHSH, LQKENI. The CDR3 has 14 residues. With 6 bases removed from V and 5 bases from J, the gap between germline ends came to 16 bases. Here the CDR3 reads CASSPDSGVETQYF. Here the CDR3 DNA reads TGTGCCAGCTCTCCGGACTCTGGGGTGGAGACCCAGTACTTC. Variable domain in full (rest from reference TRBV18 and TRBJ2-5): NAGVMQNPRHLVRRRGQEARLRCSPMKGHSHVYWYRQLPEEGLKFMVYLQKENIIDESGMPKERFSAEFPKEGPSILRIQQVVRGDSAAYFCASSPDSGVETQYFGPGTRLLVL.